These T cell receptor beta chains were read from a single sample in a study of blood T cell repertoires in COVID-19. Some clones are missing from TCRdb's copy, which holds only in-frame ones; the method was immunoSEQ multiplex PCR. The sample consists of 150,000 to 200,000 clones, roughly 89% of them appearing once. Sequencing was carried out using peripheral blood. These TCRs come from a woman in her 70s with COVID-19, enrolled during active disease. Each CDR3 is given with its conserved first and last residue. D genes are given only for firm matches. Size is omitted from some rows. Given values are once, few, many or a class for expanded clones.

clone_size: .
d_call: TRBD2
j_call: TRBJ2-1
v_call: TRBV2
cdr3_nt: TGTGCCAGCACCCGACTAGCGGGGCTACATGAGCAGTTCTTC
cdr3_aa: CASTRLAGLHEQFF

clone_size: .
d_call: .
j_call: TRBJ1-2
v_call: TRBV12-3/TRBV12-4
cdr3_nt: TGTGCCAGCAGCCCCACCACGCGGGGCTACACCTTC
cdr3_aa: CASSPTTRGYTF

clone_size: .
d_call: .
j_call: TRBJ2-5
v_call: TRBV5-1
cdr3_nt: TGCGCCAGCAGCTCGGGGGGCCGGCAAGAGACCCAGTACTTC
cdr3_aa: CASSSGGRQETQYF

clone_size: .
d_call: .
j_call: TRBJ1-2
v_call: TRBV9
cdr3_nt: TGTGCCAGCAGCGTAGATCTAGAGATTAACTATGGCTACACCTTC
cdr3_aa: CASSVDLEINYGYTF

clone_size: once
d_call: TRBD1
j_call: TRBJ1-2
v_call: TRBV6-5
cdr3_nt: TGTGCCAGCAGTTCGTCCGGGGACAGGGGCTATGGCTACACCTTC
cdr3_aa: CASSSSGDRGYGYTF

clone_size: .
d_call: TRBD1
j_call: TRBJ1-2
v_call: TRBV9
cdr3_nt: TGTGCCAGCAGCCCCCATGGACAGGGGGACGGCTACACCTTC
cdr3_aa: CASSPHGQGDGYTF

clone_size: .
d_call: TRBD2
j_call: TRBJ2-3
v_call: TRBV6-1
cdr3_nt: TGTGCCAGCAGTGAACATAGCGGGGGTGGTACATACACAGATACGCAGTATTTT
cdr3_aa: CASSEHSGGGTYTDTQYF

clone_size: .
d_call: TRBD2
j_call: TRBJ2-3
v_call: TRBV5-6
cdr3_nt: TGTGCCAGCAGCCCCCGAATCCTAGCGGGGGGGTTCACAGATACGCAGTATTTT
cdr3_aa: CASSPRILAGGFTDTQYF

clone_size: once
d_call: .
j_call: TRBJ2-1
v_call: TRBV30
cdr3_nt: TGTGCCTGGAGTGCTAGACGGGGCAATGAGCAGTTCTTC
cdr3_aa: CAWSARRGNEQFF

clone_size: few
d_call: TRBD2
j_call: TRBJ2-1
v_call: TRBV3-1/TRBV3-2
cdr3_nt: TGTGCCAGCAGCCCTGGCGGTAGCGGGGGGGCGGGTCCCTACAATGAGCAGTTCTTC
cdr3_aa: CASSPGGSGGAGPYNEQFF

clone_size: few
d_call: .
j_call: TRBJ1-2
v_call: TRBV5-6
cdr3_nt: TGTGCCAGCAGCGCAGGAAAAGGAGGCTACACCTTC
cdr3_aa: CASSAGKGGYTF

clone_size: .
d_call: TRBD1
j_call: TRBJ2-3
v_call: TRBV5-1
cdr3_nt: TGCGCCAGCAGCTTGGGGGGACAGGGAACAGATACGCAGTATTTT
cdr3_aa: CASSLGGQGTDTQYF

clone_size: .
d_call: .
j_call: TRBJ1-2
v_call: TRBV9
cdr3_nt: TGTGCCAGCAGCGTAGACCCAGTCAACTATGGCTACACCTTC
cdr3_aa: CASSVDPVNYGYTF

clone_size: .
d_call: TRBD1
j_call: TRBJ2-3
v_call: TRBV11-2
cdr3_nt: TGTGCCAGCAGCTTATATGACAGGGGAACAGATACGCAGTATTTT
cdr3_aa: CASSLYDRGTDTQYF

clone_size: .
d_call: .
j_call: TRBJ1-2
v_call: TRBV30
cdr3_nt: TGTGCCTGGAGTGGAGGTCCGGGAGGCTACACCTTC
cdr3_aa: CAWSGGPGGYTF

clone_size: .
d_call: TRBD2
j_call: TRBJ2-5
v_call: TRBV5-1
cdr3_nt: TGCGCCAGCAGCTCCACTAGCGGGGCAGGAGAGACCCAGTACTTC
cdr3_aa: CASSSTSGAGETQYF

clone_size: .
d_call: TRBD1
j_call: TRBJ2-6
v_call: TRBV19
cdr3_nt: TGTGCCAGTACCAAGGGACAGCTCTCTGGGGCCAACGTCCTGACTTTC
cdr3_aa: CASTKGQLSGANVLTF

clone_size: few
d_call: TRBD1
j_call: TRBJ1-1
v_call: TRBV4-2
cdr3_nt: TGTGCCAGCAGCCAAGATCCACAGGGGGTTAGGGCTGAAGCTTTCTTT
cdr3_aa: CASSQDPQGVRAEAFF

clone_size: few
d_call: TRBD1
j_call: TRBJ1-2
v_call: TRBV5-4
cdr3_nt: TGTGCCAGCAGCTCCGGGACAGGGGGTAACTATGGCTACACCTTC
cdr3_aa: CASSSGTGGNYGYTF

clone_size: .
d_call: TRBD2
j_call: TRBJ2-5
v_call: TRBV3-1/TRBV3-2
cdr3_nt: TGTGCCAGCAGCCAACTAGCGGGGGAAGGGACCCAGTACTTC
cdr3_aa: CASSQLAGEGTQYF

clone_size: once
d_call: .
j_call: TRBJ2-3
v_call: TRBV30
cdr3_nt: TGTGCCTGGAGTGGACTTAGCACAGATACGCAGTATTTT
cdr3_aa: CAWSGLSTDTQYF

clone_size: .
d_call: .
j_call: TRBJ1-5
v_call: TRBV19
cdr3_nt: TGTGCCAGTAGTATGGGGAGTATCGTAAAGCCCCAGCATTTT
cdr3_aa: CASSMGSIVKPQHF

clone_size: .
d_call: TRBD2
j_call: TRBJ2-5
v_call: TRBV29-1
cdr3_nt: TGCAGCGCCCCGGGGGGGGCGCCGCAAGAGACCCAGTACTTC
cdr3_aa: CSAPGGAPQETQYF

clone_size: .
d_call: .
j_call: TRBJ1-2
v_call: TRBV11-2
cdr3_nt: TGTGCCAGCAGCCCCGGGTCGTCGAACTATGGCTACACCTTC
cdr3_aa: CASSPGSSNYGYTF

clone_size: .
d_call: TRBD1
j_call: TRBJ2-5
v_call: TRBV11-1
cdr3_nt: TGTGCCAGCACCTCGCACGGGACAGGGGAACGAGAGACCCAGTACTTC
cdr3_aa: CASTSHGTGERETQYF

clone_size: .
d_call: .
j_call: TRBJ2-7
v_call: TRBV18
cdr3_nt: TGTGCCAGCTCACCACCGGCGGGCAGCTACGAGCAGTACTTC
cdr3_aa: CASSPPAGSYEQYF

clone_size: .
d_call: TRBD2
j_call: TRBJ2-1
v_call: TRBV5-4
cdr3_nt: TGTGCCAGCAGCCCCAGGGGCGGCGGGGGGGCCTACAATGAGCAGTTCTTC
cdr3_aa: CASSPRGGGGAYNEQFF

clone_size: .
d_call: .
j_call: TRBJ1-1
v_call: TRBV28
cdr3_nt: TGTGCCAGCAGTTTTTCAGTGAACACTGAAGCTTTCTTT
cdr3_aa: CASSFSVNTEAFF

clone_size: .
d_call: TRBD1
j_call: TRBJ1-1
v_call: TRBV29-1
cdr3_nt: TGCAGCGTTGTACATACAGGGGGCATGAACACTGAAGCTTTCTTT
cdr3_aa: CSVVHTGGMNTEAFF

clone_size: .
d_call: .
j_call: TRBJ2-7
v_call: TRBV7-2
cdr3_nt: TGTGCCAGCAGCAAGGGGAATCTAAAGGAGCAGTACTTC
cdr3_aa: CASSKGNLKEQYF

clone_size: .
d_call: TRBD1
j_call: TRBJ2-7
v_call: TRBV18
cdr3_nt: TGTGCCAGCTCACCGGGGGGGACAGGGATCGTCGAGCAGTACTTC
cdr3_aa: CASSPGGTGIVEQYF

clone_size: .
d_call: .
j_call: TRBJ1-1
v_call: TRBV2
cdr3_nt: TGTGCCAGCCAATATGGGCCCCGTGGGGCGAACACTGAAGCTTTCTTT
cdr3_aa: CASQYGPRGANTEAFF

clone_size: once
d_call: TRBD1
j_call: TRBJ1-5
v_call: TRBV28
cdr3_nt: TGTGCCGGCCGGGACAGTACGTTCGGCAATCAGCCCCAGCATTTT
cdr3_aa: CAGRDSTFGNQPQHF

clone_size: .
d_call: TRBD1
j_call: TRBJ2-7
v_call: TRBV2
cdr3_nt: TGTGCCAGCAGTGGTCAGGGGGTCCACGAGCAGTACTTC
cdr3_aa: CASSGQGVHEQYF

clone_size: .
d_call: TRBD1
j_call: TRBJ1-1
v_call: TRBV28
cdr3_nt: TGTGCCAGCAGTTTGGCTCAGGGGGCCCGGAGGAACACTGAAGCTTTCTTT
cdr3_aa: CASSLAQGARRNTEAFF

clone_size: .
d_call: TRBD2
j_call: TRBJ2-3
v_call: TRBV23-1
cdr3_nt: TGCGCCAGCAGTCAACCCGGGACTAGCGGGGGCCCCCCAAAGGATACGCAGTATTTT
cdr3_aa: CASSQPGTSGGPPKDTQYF

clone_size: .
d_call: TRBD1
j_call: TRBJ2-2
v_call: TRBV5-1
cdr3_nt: TGCGCCAGCAGCTGGGACAGGGGGTCGACCGGGAAGCTGTTTTTT
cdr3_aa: CASSWDRGSTGKLFF

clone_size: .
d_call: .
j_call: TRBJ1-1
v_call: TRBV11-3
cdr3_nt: TGTGCCAGCAGCCTACAGCTCAACACTGAAGCTTTCTTT
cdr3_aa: CASSLQLNTEAFF

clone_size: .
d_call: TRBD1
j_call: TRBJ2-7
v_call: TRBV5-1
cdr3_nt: TGCGCCAGCAGCTCAACAGGGGGCTCCTACGAGCAGTACTTC
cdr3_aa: CASSSTGGSYEQYF

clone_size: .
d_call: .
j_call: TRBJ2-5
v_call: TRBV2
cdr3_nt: TGTGCCAGCAGCAGGGATCAAGAGACCCAGTACTTC
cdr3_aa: CASSRDQETQYF

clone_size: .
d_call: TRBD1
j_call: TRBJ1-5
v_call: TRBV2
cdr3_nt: TGTGCCAGCAGTGGACTGACAGGGGTTCGTCCTCAGCCCCAGCATTTT
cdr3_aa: CASSGLTGVRPQPQHF

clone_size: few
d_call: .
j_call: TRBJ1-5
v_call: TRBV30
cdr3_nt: TGTGCCTGGAGTAGGGAAATGGAGGATCAGCCCCAGCATTTT
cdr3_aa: CAWSREMEDQPQHF

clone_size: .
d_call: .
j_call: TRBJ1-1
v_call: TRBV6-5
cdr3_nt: TGTGCCAGCAGTTACTCGAGGCAGGGTTGGAACACTGAAGCTTTCTTT
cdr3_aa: CASSYSRQGWNTEAFF

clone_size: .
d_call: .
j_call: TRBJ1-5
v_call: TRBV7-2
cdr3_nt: TGTGCCAGCAGCTTAGAACCCGGTCAGCCCCAGCATTTT
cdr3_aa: CASSLEPGQPQHF

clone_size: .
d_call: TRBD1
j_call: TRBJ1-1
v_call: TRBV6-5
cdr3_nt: TGTGCCAGCAGTTACTCTGGGGACAGGGGAACTGAAGCTTTCTTT
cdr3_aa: CASSYSGDRGTEAFF

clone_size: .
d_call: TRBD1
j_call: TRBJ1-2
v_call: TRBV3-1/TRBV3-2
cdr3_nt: TGTGCCAGCAGCCAAGGCCAGGGGGAGACTAACTATGGCTACACCTTC
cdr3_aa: CASSQGQGETNYGYTF

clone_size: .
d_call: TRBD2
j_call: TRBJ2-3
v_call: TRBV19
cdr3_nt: TGTGCCACCGGGTCGGGGGGGTTCGGAGATACGCAGTATTTT
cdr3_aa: CATGSGGFGDTQYF

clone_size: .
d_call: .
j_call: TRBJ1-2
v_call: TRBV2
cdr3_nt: TGTGCCAGCATACAGGGAGGGGGTGGCTACACCTTC
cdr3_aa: CASIQGGGGYTF